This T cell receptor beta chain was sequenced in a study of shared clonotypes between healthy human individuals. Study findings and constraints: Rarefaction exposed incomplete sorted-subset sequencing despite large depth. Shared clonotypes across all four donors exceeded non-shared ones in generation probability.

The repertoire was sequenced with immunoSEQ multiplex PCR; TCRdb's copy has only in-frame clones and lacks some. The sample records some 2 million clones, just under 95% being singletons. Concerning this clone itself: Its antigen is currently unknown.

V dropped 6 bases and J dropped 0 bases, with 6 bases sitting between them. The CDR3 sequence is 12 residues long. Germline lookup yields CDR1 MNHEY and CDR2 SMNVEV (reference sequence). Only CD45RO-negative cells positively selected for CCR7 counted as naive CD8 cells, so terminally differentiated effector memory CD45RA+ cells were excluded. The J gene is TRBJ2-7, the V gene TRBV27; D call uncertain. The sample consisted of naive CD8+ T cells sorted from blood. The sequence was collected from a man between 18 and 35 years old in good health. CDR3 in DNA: TGTGCCAGCAGAAGAGGCTCCTACGAGCAGTACTTC. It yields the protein CASRRGSYEQYF.